This entry lists 6 T cell receptor beta chains sequenced from one sample in a study of blood T cell repertoires in COVID-19. Assay: immunoSEQ multiplex PCR; the TCRdb copy retains only in-frame clones and omits some. The sample includes some 250,000 clones, around 87% seen only once; the top ten take over 4%. Sequencing was done on a sample of peripheral blood. The receptor source for this set is a woman in her sixties with COVID-19, enrolled during active disease.

V and J are TRBV28 and TRBJ1-2; 12 nucleotides line up with TRBD1. This CDR3 has 19 residues. Losses at the gene ends were 4 bases for V and 0 bases for J; bases not matched to a gene: 12. Per the germline V gene, CDR1 is MDHEN and CDR2 is SYDVKM. The CDR3 region is CASSSSTGDRGRTNYGYTF. The CDR3 nucleotides read TGTGCCAGCAGTTCCTCCACGGGGGACAGGGGGCGAACTAACTATGGCTACACCTTC.

V gene TRBV28 combines with J gene TRBJ2-1; 7 nucleotides line up with TRBD1. Germline CDR1 and CDR2: MDHEN and SYDVKM. This CDR3 is 14 amino acids long. V shed 8 bases, J shed 1 base, and the junction held 5 bases outside the gene matches. The CDR3 is CASRDRASYNEQFF. Written as DNA, the CDR3 is TGTGCCAGCCGTGACAGGGCTTCCTACAATGAGCAGTTCTTC.

The DNA for the CDR3 is TGTGCCAGCAGCTCCCGCCAGGGGGCTAGAATGAGCAATCAGCCCCAGCATTTT. Translation gives CASSSRQGARMSNQPQHF. The chain couples TRBV5-6 to TRBJ1-5; 8 bases map to TRBD1. CDR1 and CDR2 (germline): SGHDT, YYEEEE. The CDR3 spans 18 residues. Trimming cost V 3 bases and J 1 base; bases outside gene matches: 12.

The chain recombines TRBV10-3 with TRBJ2-2; 9 bases line up with TRBD2. The CDR3 has 18 amino acids. Germline V gene sequence: CDR1 ENHRY, CDR2 SYGVKD. V lost 7 bases, J lost 0 bases, and 12 bases stayed unmatched. The CDR3 DNA follows: TGTGCCATCAACACAAAGCGGGGCGGGAGGGCGAACACCGGGGAGCTGTTTTTT. Translating gives CAINTKRGGRANTGELFF.

The rearrangement links TRBV28 to TRBJ1-1; D is unclear. The germline gives CDR1 MDHEN, CDR2 SYDVKM. V was clipped by 6 bases and J by 1 base, with 15 bases between them. The CDR3 contains 15 residues. The CDR3 DNA sequence: TGTGCCAGCAGGGGAGGTTTGAGGCAGAACACTGAAGCTTTCTTT. Its translation is CASRGGLRQNTEAFF.

The CDR3 loop reads CASSLMGRGYSSYNSPLHF. The CDR3 DNA sequence: TGTGCCAGCAGCTTAATGGGCAGGGGGTACAGCTCCTATAATTCACCCCTCCACTTT. The rearrangement uses TRBV11-2 and TRBJ1-6; 7 bases match TRBD1. The CDR3 length is 19 residues. Per the germline V gene, CDR1 is SGHAT and CDR2 is FQNNGV. J lost 0 bases, V lost 2 bases, and 10 bases had no gene match.